The next 8 T cell receptor beta chains were all read from a single sample in a study of T-cell reconstitution after alpha-beta-depleted transplantation in children. Unique molecular identifiers were built into the TCRbeta library. TCRdb redid the calling of the PCR reads with MiXCR, one entry per CDR3 protein. The sample contains hundreds of thousands of distinct CDR3 sequences, around 13% of which appear only once. Specimen: PBMCs from the stem cell graft donor, collected from the stem cell graft. The receptors were gathered from a human donor who donated a stem cell graft to a child with acute lymphoblastic leukemia.

Ten or more counts support this clonotype. The J gene is TRBJ2-2, the V gene TRBV6-6, with D uncertain. CDR3 length: 13 residues. The V and J ends lost 2 bases and 4 bases respectively, with 5 bases between them. Per the germline V gene, CDR1 is MNHNY and CDR2 is SVGAGI (reference sequence). Here the CDR3 reads CASSYTVTGELFF. DNA for the CDR3: TGTGCCAGCAGTTACACTGTCACCGGGGAGCTGTTTTTT.

This clonotype was picked up many times. V is TRBV6-1 and J is TRBJ2-7, with D uncertain. The CDR3 has 14 amino acids. CDR1 is MNHNS and CDR2 is SASEGT in the germline V gene. V lost 6 bases to trimming and J lost 3 bases, with 15 bases between them. Here the CDR3 reads CASSGTGLLYEQYF. In nucleotides, the CDR3 is TGTGCCAGCAGCGGAACGGGTTTACTCTACGAGCAGTACTTC.

This clonotype occurred a few times. The gene calls are TRBV3-1 and TRBJ1-6; D is perhaps TRBD1 (5 bases). The V and J ends lost 1 base and 3 bases respectively, with 16 bases between them. Germline V gene data show CDR1 as LGHDT and CDR2 as YNNKEL (reference sequence). This CDR3 has 18 residues. The CDR3 spells CASSQGRRGTYYNSPLHF. The CDR3 coding sequence is TGTGCCAGCAGCCAAGGGAGGAGGGGAACCTACTATAATTCACCCCTCCACTTT.

The chain combines TRBV11-2 with TRBJ2-1, with 9 nucleotides matching TRBD1. The CDR3 has 18 amino acids. V dropped 5 bases and J dropped 4; count of bases not matched to a gene: 15. CDR1 is SGHAT, CDR2 FQNNGV, per germline. Here the CDR3 reads CASSLLRTGVNLYNEQFF. CDR3 nucleotides: TGTGCCAGCAGCCTACTCAGGACAGGGGTAAACTTATACAATGAGCAGTTCTTC. Variable domain in full (rest from reference TRBV11-2 and TRBJ2-1): EAGVAQSPRYKIIEKRQSVAFWCNPISGHATLYWYQQILGQGPKLLIQFQNNGVVDDSQLPKDRFSAERLKGVDSTLKIQPAKLEDSAVYLCASSLLRTGVNLYNEQFFGPGTRLTVL.

This clonotype was seen at least ten times. DNA of the CDR3: TGTGCCAGCAGTTTCCAGGGGGGGACCGATGGCTACACCTTC. It is translated as CASSFQGGTDGYTF. V usage is TRBV12-3 or TRBV12-4 and J usage is TRBJ1-2; 7 bases line up with TRBD1. After removal of 3 bases from V and 6 bases from J, the junction contained 7 bases not matched to a gene. The CDR3 totals 14 residues.

This clonotype was observed at least ten times. The V call is TRBV10-3, the J call TRBJ1-1; no clear D. Per germline, CDR1 ENHRY and CDR2 SYGVKD. V lost 7 bases and J 2 bases, leaving 14 bases between the germline ends. This CDR3 contains 14 residues. The CDR3 coding sequence is TGTGCCATCATTTTTACGGGGTTCAACACTGAAGCTTTCTTT. This codes for CAIIFTGFNTEAFF.

This clonotype was observed many times. This sequence joins TRBV15 and TRBJ2-1, with TRBD2 matching over 8 bases. Germline CDR1 is LNHNV and CDR2 is YYDKDF (reference sequence). The CDR3 is made up of 15 amino acids. The V gene end was trimmed by 0 bases and the J gene end by 10 bases; junction bases not matched to a gene: 8. The CDR3 spells CATSRDRTSFGEQFF. The CDR3, as DNA: TGTGCCACCAGCAGAGATCGGACTAGCTTCGGGGAGCAGTTCTTC.

In its sample, this clonotype was seen many times. This chain connects TRBV20-1 to TRBJ2-3; 9 nucleotides match TRBD2. Germline CDR1 reads DFQATT; CDR2 reads SNEGSKA (reference sequence). V lost 5 bases to trimming and J lost 2 bases; unmatched junction nucleotides: 5. The CDR3 is 14 amino acids. CDR3 bases: TGCAGTGCTTTTAGCGGGGGAAACACAGATACGCAGTATTTT. Residues: CSAFSGGNTDTQYF.